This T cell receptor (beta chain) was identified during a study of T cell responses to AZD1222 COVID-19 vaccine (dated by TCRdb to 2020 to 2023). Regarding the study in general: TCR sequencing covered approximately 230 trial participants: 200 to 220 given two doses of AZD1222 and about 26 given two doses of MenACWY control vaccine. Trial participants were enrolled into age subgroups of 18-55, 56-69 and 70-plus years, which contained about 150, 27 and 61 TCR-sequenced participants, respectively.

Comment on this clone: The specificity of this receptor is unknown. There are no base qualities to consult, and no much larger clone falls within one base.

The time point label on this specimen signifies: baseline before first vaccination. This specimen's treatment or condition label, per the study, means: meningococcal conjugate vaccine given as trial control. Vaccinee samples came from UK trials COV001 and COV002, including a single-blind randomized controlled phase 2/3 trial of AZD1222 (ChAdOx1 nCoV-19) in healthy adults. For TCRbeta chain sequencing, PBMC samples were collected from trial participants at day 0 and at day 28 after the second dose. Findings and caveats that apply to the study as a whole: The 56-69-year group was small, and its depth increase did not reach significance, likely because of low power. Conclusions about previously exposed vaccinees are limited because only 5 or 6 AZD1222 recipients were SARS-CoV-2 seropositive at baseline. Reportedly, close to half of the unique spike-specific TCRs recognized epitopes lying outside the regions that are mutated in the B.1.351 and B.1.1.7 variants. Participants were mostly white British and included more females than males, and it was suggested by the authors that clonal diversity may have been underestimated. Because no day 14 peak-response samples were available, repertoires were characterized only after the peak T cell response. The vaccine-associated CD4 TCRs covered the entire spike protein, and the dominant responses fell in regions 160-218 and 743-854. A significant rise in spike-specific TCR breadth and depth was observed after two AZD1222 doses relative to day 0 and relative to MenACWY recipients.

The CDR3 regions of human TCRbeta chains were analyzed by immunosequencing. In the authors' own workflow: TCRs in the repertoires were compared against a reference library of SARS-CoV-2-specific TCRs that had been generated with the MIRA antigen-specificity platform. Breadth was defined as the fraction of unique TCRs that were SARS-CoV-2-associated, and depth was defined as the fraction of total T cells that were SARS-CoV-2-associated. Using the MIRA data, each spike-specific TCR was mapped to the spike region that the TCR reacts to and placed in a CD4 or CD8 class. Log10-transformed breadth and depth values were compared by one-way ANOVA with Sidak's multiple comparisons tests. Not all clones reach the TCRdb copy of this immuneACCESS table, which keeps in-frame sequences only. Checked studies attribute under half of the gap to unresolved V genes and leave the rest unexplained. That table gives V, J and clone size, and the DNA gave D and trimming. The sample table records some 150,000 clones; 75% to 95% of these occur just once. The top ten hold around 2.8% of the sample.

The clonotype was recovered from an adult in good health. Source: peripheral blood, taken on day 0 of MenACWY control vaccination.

The DNA sequence is as follows: TGTGCCAGCAGCCCACTTCGGGCTAGCGGGAGACACGAGCAGTACTTC. Its protein is CASSPLRASGRHEQYF. The chain joins TRBV5-6 to TRBJ2-7, and 10 junctional nucleotides match TRBD2. The germline V end is reduced by 4 bases and the J end by 5 bases; junction bases left unmatched: 12. CDR1 and CDR2 are read off the germline V gene as SGHDT and YYEEEE. From cysteine to phenylalanine, the CDR3 is 16 amino acids long. Only the CDR3 part of the read is kept: 48 bases, read in frame from the first base.